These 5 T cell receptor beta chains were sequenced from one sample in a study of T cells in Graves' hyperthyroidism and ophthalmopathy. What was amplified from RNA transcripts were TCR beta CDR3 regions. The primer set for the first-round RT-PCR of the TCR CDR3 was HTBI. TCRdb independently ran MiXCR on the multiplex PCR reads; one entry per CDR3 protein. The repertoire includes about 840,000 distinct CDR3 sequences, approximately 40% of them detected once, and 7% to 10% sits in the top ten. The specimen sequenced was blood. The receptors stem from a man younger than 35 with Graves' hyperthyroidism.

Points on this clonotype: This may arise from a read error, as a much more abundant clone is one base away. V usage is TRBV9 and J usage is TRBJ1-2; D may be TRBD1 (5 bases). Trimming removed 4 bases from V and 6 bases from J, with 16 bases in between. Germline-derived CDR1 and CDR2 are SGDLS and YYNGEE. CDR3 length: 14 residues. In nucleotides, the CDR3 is TGTGCCAGCAGCCAGAACGGGGGGGACGATGGCTACACCTTC. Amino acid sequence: CASSQNGGDDGYTF.

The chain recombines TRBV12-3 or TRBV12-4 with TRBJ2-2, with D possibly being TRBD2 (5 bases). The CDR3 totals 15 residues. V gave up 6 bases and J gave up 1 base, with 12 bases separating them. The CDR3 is CASRRAWGNTGELFF. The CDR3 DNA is TGTGCCAGCAGGAGGGCCTGGGGGAACACCGGGGAGCTGTTTTTT.

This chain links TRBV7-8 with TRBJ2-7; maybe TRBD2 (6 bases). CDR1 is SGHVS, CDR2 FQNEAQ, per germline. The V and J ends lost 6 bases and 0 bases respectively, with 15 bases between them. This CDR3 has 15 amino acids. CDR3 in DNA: TGTGCCAGCAGACCTAAGCGGGCCAACTCCTACGAGCAGTACTTC. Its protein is CASRPKRANSYEQYF.

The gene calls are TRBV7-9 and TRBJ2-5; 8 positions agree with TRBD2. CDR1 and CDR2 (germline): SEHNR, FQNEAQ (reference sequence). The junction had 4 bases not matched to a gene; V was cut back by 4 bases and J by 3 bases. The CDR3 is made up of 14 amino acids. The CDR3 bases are TGTGCCAGCAGCTCCGGGACTAGTGAAGAGACCCAGTACTTC. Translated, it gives CASSSGTSEETQYF.

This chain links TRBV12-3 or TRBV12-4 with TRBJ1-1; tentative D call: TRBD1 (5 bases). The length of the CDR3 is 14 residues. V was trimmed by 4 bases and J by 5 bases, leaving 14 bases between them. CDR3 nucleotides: TGTGCCAGCAGTTCGCAGGGAAGGGAAACTGAAGCTTTCTTT. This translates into CASSSQGRETEAFF.